The 21 T cell receptor beta chains given below trace back to one sample, sequenced in a study of regulatory T cells in long-lasting Graves disease. Stated time point: newly diagnosed GD, antithyroid drugs for less than 3 months. TCR sequences were obtained from RNA taken from PBMCs. Libraries of TCR beta came from iRepertoire HTBI primers plus Arm-PCR of CDR3 regions. TCRdb used MiXCR to reprocess the multiplex PCR reads, holding one entry per CDR3 protein. The table shows 600,000 to 650,000 distinct CDR3 sequences, with around 15% occurring only once. This same sample was also taken into another study, of T cells in Graves' hyperthyroidism and ophthalmopathy.

This material consisted of peripheral blood mononuclear cells (PBMCs), taken at new diagnosis, from a patient treated with antithyroid drugs. The receptors were gathered from a woman aged 25 to 39 with Graves disease.

This clonotype was seen repeatedly, ten times or more. The chain carries TRBV20-1 and TRBJ2-1; 8 bases agree with TRBD2. CDR3 length: 16 amino acids. Trimming took 6 bases from V and 3 from J; bases not matched to a gene: 13. In germline, CDR1 is DFQATT, CDR2 SNEGSKA (reference sequence). CDR3 DNA: TGCAGTGCCCCCAAGACACTAGCGGCGATCTACAATGAGCAGTTCTTC. Translating gives CSAPKTLAAIYNEQFF.

This clonotype was counted many times. This sequence joins TRBV6-2 or TRBV6-3 and TRBJ2-3; maybe TRBD1 (6 bases). Trimming removed 5 bases from V and 2 bases from J, with 17 bases in between. The CDR3 runs 16 residues. CDR1 is MNHEY and CDR2 is SVGEGT in the germline V gene. CDR3 nucleotide sequence: TGTGCCAGCAGTCCTACTCGCCAGGGGTTCACAGATACGCAGTATTTT. Translating it yields CASSPTRQGFTDTQYF.

This clonotype was found a few times. This may stem from a read error, because a much larger clone lies one nucleotide away. This chain connects TRBV12-3 or TRBV12-4 to TRBJ1-5; no clear D gene. The CDR3 covers 13 residues. The CDR3 sequence is CACSYQENQPQHF. The CDR3 DNA is TGTGCCTGCAGTTACCAGGAAAATCAGCCCCAGCATTTT.

At least ten counts were recorded for this clonotype. This chain joins TRBV12-3 or TRBV12-4 and TRBJ2-2; D ambiguous. Trimming cost V 5 bases and J 6 bases, with 13 bases left between them. The CDR3 extends over 14 amino acids. CDR3 DNA: TGTGCCAGCAGTCCGCGTGGATGGGCCGGGGAGCTGTTTTTT. Amino acid sequence: CASSPRGWAGELFF.

There are a few counts of this clonotype. The chain has TRBV25-1 and TRBJ2-7, with 8 bases lining up with TRBD2. Germline-derived CDR1 and CDR2 are MGHDK and SYGVNS. The CDR3 totals 15 residues. J was trimmed by 6 bases and V by 3 bases; bases with no gene match: 10. Here the CDR3 DNA reads TGTGCCAGCAGTGATTCTGGTCGGGGGGGCGCCGAGCAGTACTTC. This codes for CASSDSGRGGAEQYF.

The sample holds many counts of this clonotype. The junction does not match germline at one end; this may be a read error. This sequence joins TRBV11-2 and TRBJ2-7; the match to TRBD2 covers 7 bases. CDR1 is SGHAT, CDR2 FQNNGV, per germline. CDR3 length: 16 amino acids. The CDR3 protein is CASNLGGRISSYEQYF. CDR3 nucleotide sequence: TGTGCCAGCAACTTAGGCGGGAGAATTAGCTCCTACGAGCAGTACTTC.

This clonotype has a handful of counts. The junction departs from germline at one end; a sequencing error may be responsible. The V gene is TRBV27, the J gene TRBJ2-7, with 8 bases that match TRBD2. Germline assignment: CDR1 MNHEY and CDR2 SMNVEV (reference sequence). The CDR3 runs to 13 residues. CDR3: CASRESGSLRLGF. The CDR3 region has the DNA TGTGCCAGCAGAGAGAGCGGGAGTTTGCGACTAGGATTC.

The chain is built from TRBV25-1 and TRBJ2-7, with TRBD2 identical over 14 bases. With V trimmed by 8 bases and J by 6 bases, 9 bases remained unmatched. Germline V gives CDR1 MGHDK, CDR2 SYGVNS. This CDR3 spans 15 amino acids. The CDR3 coding sequence is TGTGCCAGCGAGGGACTAGCGGGAGTCAGGAGCGAGCAGTACTTC. Its translation: CASEGLAGVRSEQYF.

Ten or more counts support this clonotype. The rearrangement links TRBV6-1 to TRBJ2-7; TRBD1 matches 8 bases. From germline, CDR1 is MNHNS and CDR2 SASEGT. The CDR3 spans 14 residues. With V trimmed by 6 bases and J by 0 bases, 4 bases remained unmatched. In nucleotides, the CDR3 is TGTGCCAGCAGGAGGACAGGGAGCTCCTACGAGCAGTACTTC. It codes for CASRRTGSSYEQYF.

This clonotype appeared many times. The rearrangement uses TRBV7-2 and TRBJ2-2; no definite D call. Germline CDR1 SGHTA, CDR2 FQGNSA. This CDR3 comprises 15 residues. With 7 bases removed from V and 5 bases from J, the gap between germline ends came to 17 bases. Written as DNA, the CDR3 is TGTGCCAGCACGATAAATCTAGGGCAGACCGGGGAGCTGTTTTTT. As protein: CASTINLGQTGELFF.

The sample holds many counts of this clonotype. The chain carries TRBV6-1 and TRBJ2-1; TRBD2 aligns across 13 bases. The CDR3 extends over 19 amino acids. The J segment lost 0 bases and the V segment lost 6 bases, leaving 11 bases of the junction unmatched. Germline CDR1 reads MNHNS; CDR2 reads SASEGT. The CDR3 spells CASSKEGTSGIVSYNEQFF. The CDR3 nucleotides are TGTGCCAGCAGCAAGGAAGGGACTAGCGGGATTGTCTCCTACAATGAGCAGTTCTTC.

This clonotype occurred many times. The CDR3, as DNA: TGTGCCAGCAGTCCCCGCCCCCGGACACTCAAAGGGACCCAGTACTTC. It codes for CASSPRPRTLKGTQYF. The chain employs TRBV27 and TRBJ2-5, with D perhaps TRBD1 (5 bases). Trimming took 5 bases from V and 7 from J, leaving 23 bases between them. The CDR3 sequence is 16 residues long. Germline CDR1 and CDR2: MNHEY and SMNVEV (reference sequence).

This clonotype showed up just a few times. The chain recombines TRBV18 with TRBJ2-1; D is undetermined. This CDR3 is 17 amino acids long. CDR1 is KGHSH and CDR2 is LQKENI in the germline V gene. V lost 6 bases, J lost 0 bases, and 18 bases lay in between. The CDR3 loop reads CASSDRLISSSYNEQFF. The CDR3 DNA is TGTGCCAGCTCCGATCGACTCATTTCAAGCTCCTACAATGAGCAGTTCTTC.

This clonotype was detected only a few times. The chain has TRBV6-1 and TRBJ1-3; D ambiguous. The CDR3 has 14 residues. Germline loops: CDR1 MNHNS, CDR2 SASEGT. V was pared by 8 bases and J by 0 bases, with 11 bases between. CDR3 sequence: CASARGDSGNTIYF. The DNA of the CDR3 is TGTGCCAGCGCCCGCGGGGACTCTGGAAACACCATATATTTT.

This rearrangement joins TRBV24-1 to TRBJ2-1; 7 bases match TRBD2. Unmatched junction bases numbered 13, after V lost 3 bases and J lost 3 bases. Germline CDR1 is KGHDR and CDR2 is SFDVKD. This CDR3 region has 18 residues. The chain's CDR3 is CATSDPKGVGGGYNEQFF. The CDR3 bases are TGTGCCACCAGTGATCCAAAAGGGGTAGGCGGGGGCTACAATGAGCAGTTCTTC.

This clonotype occurred a few times. This sequence joins TRBV30 and TRBJ2-7; weak D call: TRBD2 (6 bases). The CDR3 covers 14 residues. Deletions cut 2 bases from V and 6 bases from J, with 17 bases between. The V gene's germline CDR1 is GTSNPN and CDR2 SVGIG (reference sequence). The CDR3 reads CAWSLVGSSGEQYF. CDR3 in DNA: TGTGCCTGGAGTCTGGTCGGGAGCTCGGGCGAGCAGTACTTC.

This clonotype showed up many times. The chain combines TRBV2 with TRBJ2-2, with D perhaps being TRBD1 or TRBD2 (5 bases each). Trimming took off 6 bases at V and 5 bases at J, with 16 bases between the two ends. From germline, CDR1 is SNHLY and CDR2 FYNNEI. CDR3 length equals 15 residues. Written as DNA, the CDR3 is TGTGCCAGCAGCATTGGGACGTTTAATACCGGGGAGCTGTTTTTT. The encoded protein is CASSIGTFNTGELFF.

This clonotype turned up a few times. The chain uses TRBV20-1 and TRBJ2-3; 8 nucleotides line up with TRBD2. Germline-derived CDR1 and CDR2 are DFQATT and SNEGSKA (reference sequence). The junction had 7 bases not matched to a gene; V was cut back by 5 bases and J by 3 bases. The CDR3 extends over 14 amino acids. CDR3 in amino acids: CSALAGGSTDTQYF. In nucleotides, the CDR3 is TGCAGTGCTCTCGCGGGAGGTAGTACAGATACGCAGTATTTT.

The chain recombines TRBV14 with TRBJ1-2; no clear D gene. Germline CDR1 and CDR2: SGHDN and FVKESK. Trimming removed 0 bases from V and 1 base from J, with 9 bases in between. There are 15 residues in the CDR3. The CDR3 DNA is TGTGCCAGCAGCCAAGACGGTGATCTTAACTATGGCTACACCTTC. Protein sequence: CASSQDGDLNYGYTF.

This clonotype was seen many times. The genes are TRBV9 and TRBJ1-6; no clear D. CDR3 length: 13 residues. The V end lost 2 bases, the J end lost 9 bases, and 9 bases lay between the germline ends. CDR1 and CDR2 (germline): SGDLS, YYNGEE. The CDR3 spells CASSVKEGSPLHF. CDR3 DNA: TGTGCCAGCAGCGTTAAGGAAGGTTCACCCCTCCACTTT.

In this sample, this clonotype turned up many times. This chain connects TRBV12-3 or TRBV12-4 to TRBJ1-3; D is possibly TRBD1 (6 bases). This CDR3 is built from 15 residues. V was pared by 8 bases and J by 0 bases, with 14 bases between. This chain's CDR3 is CASGGTPNSGNTIYF. The DNA for the CDR3 is TGTGCCAGCGGTGGGACACCCAACTCTGGAAACACCATATATTTT.